This T cell receptor beta chain came from a study of blood T cell repertoires in COVID-19. Study-level background: Material from acute and convalescent COVID-19 was sourced from the United States, Italy and Spain. The cDNA or gDNA used as material had been derived from T cells, B-cell-depleted T cells, or PBMCs.

The table came from immunoSEQ multiplex PCR; TCRdb's copy has only in-frame clones and leaves some out. Among roughly 200,000 clones listed, 83% were seen once. The junction had 11 bases not matched to a gene; V was cut back by 3 bases and J by 5 bases. This CDR3 spans 17 amino acids. Germline loops: CDR1 MDHEN, CDR2 SYDVKM. The sample consisted of PBMCs or T cells enriched from blood (not recorded which). The rearrangement joins TRBV28 to TRBJ1-1; TRBD1 matches 11 bases. The receptor was derived from a woman aged 45 to 65 who had been exposed to COVID-19. CDR3 DNA: TGTGCCAGCAGTTTGGACAGGGGGCTTCAAATTGCGACTGAAGCTTTCTTT. This codes for CASSLDRGLQIATEAFF.